This T cell receptor beta chain stems from a study of blood T cell repertoires in COVID-19. For the study at large: Sample material is recorded as cDNA or gDNA derived from T cells, B-cell-depleted T cells, or PBMCs.

Per the study methods: Reference gene primer amplification in the assay estimated nucleated cell counts. The data were produced by immunoSEQ multiplex PCR, yet TCRdb's version contains in-frame clones alone and is incomplete. That table gives V, J and clone size, and the DNA gave D and trimming. The sample includes hundreds of thousands of clones, over 80% seen only once; the top ten take about 6%. V gave up 4 bases and J gave up 5 bases, with 8 bases separating them. The CDR3 totals 12 residues. Germline lookup yields CDR1 MNHEY and CDR2 SVGEGT. Sequenced input: peripheral blood. The origin of this receptor is a woman in her 50s with COVID-19, enrolled during active disease. The V gene is TRBV6-2 or TRBV6-3, the J gene TRBJ1-2; D perhaps matches TRBD1 (5 bases). The CDR3 reads CASSLQEYGYTF. The CDR3 DNA follows: TGTGCCAGCAGTTTACAGGAGTATGGCTACACCTTC.